The rows below give T cell receptor beta chains drawn from one sample of a study of Ad26.COV2.S vaccination and SARS-CoV-2 variants. Data came from immunoSEQ multiplex PCR; TCRdb stores just in-frame clones and leaves some out. The sample has 300,000 to 450,000 clones, about 91% seen once. The sequencing used peripheral blood, collected after recovery from COVID-19. The receptors were gathered from a human donor who had recovered from COVID-19. Both conserved end residues are part of each CDR3. The D gene is left open where the match is weak. Size values are once, few and many counts, or a class for expanded clones, and some rows have none.

CDR3 DNA	CDR3 protein	D gene	J gene	CDR3 length	clone size	V gene
TGTGCCAGCAGTTTGCGGGGGCGGTTCGGCTACACCTTC	CASSLRGRFGYTF	-	TRBJ1-2	13	-	TRBV27
TGCAGCGTCGCTCAGCGACCAGGGGACGAGCAGTTCTTC	CSVAQRPGDEQFF	-	TRBJ2-1	13	-	TRBV29-1
TGTGCCAGCACCCTTGGAGCGGCTGTCTATGGCTACACCTTC	CASTLGAAVYGYTF	-	TRBJ1-2	14	once	TRBV5-6
TGTGCCAGCAGTTTATTACAGGGGGCAGGCAATCAGCCCCAGCATTTT	CASSLLQGAGNQPQHF	TRBD1	TRBJ1-5	16	-	TRBV28
TGTGCCAGCTCACCAACGGGGAAAGATACGCAGTATTTT	CASSPTGKDTQYF	-	TRBJ2-3	13	-	TRBV18
TGCGCCAGCACCTTCAGGGGGCGCGGCTACACCTTC	CASTFRGRGYTF	TRBD1	TRBJ1-2	12	-	TRBV23-1
TGCGCCAGCAGCTTGACCGGGACAGGGCGAAGCTCTGGAAACACCATATATTTT	CASSLTGTGRSSGNTIYF	TRBD1	TRBJ1-3	18	-	TRBV5-1
TGTGCTAGTGCCCACAGCTCCTACAATGAGCAGTTCTTC	CASAHSSYNEQFF	-	TRBJ2-1	13	-	TRBV12-5
TGTGCCAGCAGTTCAAACAGGGGACGGAGTGGCTACACCTTC	CASSSNRGRSGYTF	TRBD1	TRBJ1-2	14	once	TRBV27
TGTGCCAGCAGCTTGCAGGGGACGCTCTATGGCTACACCTTC	CASSLQGTLYGYTF	-	TRBJ1-2	14	-	TRBV5-6
TGTGCCAGCAGCGCCGGACTAGCGGGGGACGCGAAAATTTACAATGAGCAGTTCTTC	CASSAGLAGDAKIYNEQFF	TRBD2	TRBJ2-1	19	-	TRBV11-3
TGTGCCAGCAGCTTGTTTGGGCCGATCAATCAGCCCCAGCATTTT	CASSLFGPINQPQHF	-	TRBJ1-5	15	once	TRBV5-6
TGTGCCAGTAGTCGACAGGGGCCTAACTATGGCTACACCTTC	CASSRQGPNYGYTF	TRBD1	TRBJ1-2	14	-	TRBV19
TGTGCTACCGCCCCGGGAGCGGGGGGCACTAATACGCAGTATTTT	CATAPGAGGTNTQYF	TRBD2	TRBJ2-3	15	-	TRBV7-6
TGTGCCAGCAGTGAAGTTCGGGAAAACTATGGCTACACCTTC	CASSEVRENYGYTF	-	TRBJ1-2	14	-	TRBV6-1
TGCGCCAGCAGTGATTCGACGGGCATGAACACTGAAGCTTTCTTT	CASSDSTGMNTEAFF	-	TRBJ1-1	15	few	TRBV10-1
TGTGCCAGCAGCGGGTGGGGGGGCGCACTCAATGAGCAGTTCTTC	CASSGWGGALNEQFF	-	TRBJ2-1	15	-	TRBV9
TGTGCCAGCAACGGGGGGCGGGACACTGAAGCTTTCTTT	CASNGGRDTEAFF	-	TRBJ1-1	13	-	TRBV2
TGCGCCAGCAGCTCGGGACCGAGCTACGAGCAGTACTTC	CASSSGPSYEQYF	-	TRBJ2-7	13	-	TRBV5-1
TGTGCCAGCAGCAAAGGGACCGCTCGCGAAGATACGCAGTATTTT	CASSKGTAREDTQYF	-	TRBJ2-3	15	-	TRBV3-1/TRBV3-2
TGTGCCACCAGCAGAGACCTGGGACAGATCCAAGAGACCCAGTACTTC	CATSRDLGQIQETQYF	TRBD1	TRBJ2-5	16	-	TRBV15
TGTGCCAGCAGCTTAGTAGGAACAGGGCGTCTACAGTTCTTC	CASSLVGTGRLQFF	-	TRBJ2-1	14	once	TRBV11-2
TGTGCCACCAGCAGTATGGGGGGCCAGCCCCAGCATTTT	CATSSMGGQPQHF	-	TRBJ1-5	13	-	TRBV15
TGTGCCAGCAGCCCTACAGGGGTCAACACTGAAGCTTTCTTT	CASSPTGVNTEAFF	TRBD1	TRBJ1-1	14	-	TRBV7-8
TGCGCCAGCAGTGACCCTTGGACAGACTATGGCTACACCTTC	CASSDPWTDYGYTF	-	TRBJ1-2	14	-	TRBV5-1
TGTGCCAGCAGCGTGAAGGGGCCCACTGAAGCTTTCTTT	CASSVKGPTEAFF	-	TRBJ1-1	13	-	TRBV9
TGCGCCAGCAGGCAGGACAGCCACGAGCAGTACTTC	CASRQDSHEQYF	-	TRBJ2-7	12	-	TRBV10-2